This is a list of T cell receptor beta chains from one sample in a study of blood T cell repertoires in COVID-19. Generated by immunoSEQ multiplex PCR, the TCRdb table keeps only in-frame clones and is missing some. Of 350,000 to 450,000 clones listed, 80% to 90% were seen once; the top ten hold about 2.1%. The sequencing input was peripheral blood. The receptors derive from a woman aged 60-70 years with COVID-19, enrolled during active disease. CDR3s include the opening cysteine and the closing phenylalanine or tryptophan. A D gene is named only where the DNA matches it firmly. The size entry is marked missing in some rows and otherwise reads once, few, many or a size class.

d_call: NA; j_call: TRBJ2-4; v_call: TRBV28; clone_size: NA; cdr3_aa: CASSSGGKSIQYF
d_call: TRBD2; j_call: TRBJ2-3; v_call: TRBV6-6; clone_size: once; cdr3_aa: CASTGTSGGVDTQYF
d_call: NA; j_call: TRBJ1-5; v_call: TRBV15; clone_size: NA; cdr3_aa: CATSTPEGGNQPQHF
d_call: NA; j_call: TRBJ1-5; v_call: TRBV7-9; clone_size: NA; cdr3_aa: CASTNEGRVNQPQHF
d_call: TRBD1; j_call: TRBJ1-4; v_call: TRBV5-6; clone_size: NA; cdr3_aa: CASSLGDRPNEKLFF
d_call: NA; j_call: TRBJ1-5; v_call: TRBV4-1; clone_size: NA; cdr3_aa: CASSQGGPPSNQPQHF
d_call: NA; j_call: TRBJ2-1; v_call: TRBV12-3/TRBV12-4; clone_size: NA; cdr3_aa: CASSYRASEQFF
d_call: NA; j_call: TRBJ1-1; v_call: TRBV4-2; clone_size: NA; cdr3_aa: CASSQEHQGHRIAFF
d_call: NA; j_call: TRBJ1-2; v_call: TRBV4-2; clone_size: NA; cdr3_aa: CASSQDRDNYGYTF
d_call: NA; j_call: TRBJ1-3; v_call: TRBV3-1/TRBV3-2; clone_size: NA; cdr3_aa: CASSPRQSSGNTIYF
d_call: NA; j_call: TRBJ1-2; v_call: TRBV5-1; clone_size: NA; cdr3_aa: CASSLGVDSPPYGYTF
d_call: NA; j_call: TRBJ1-2; v_call: TRBV29-1; clone_size: NA; cdr3_aa: CSVEGGIIYGYTF
d_call: NA; j_call: TRBJ1-1; v_call: TRBV7-9; clone_size: NA; cdr3_aa: CASRHTLNTEAFF
d_call: NA; j_call: TRBJ1-3; v_call: TRBV19; clone_size: NA; cdr3_aa: CASSIAGGFGNTIYF
d_call: TRBD1; j_call: TRBJ1-6; v_call: TRBV4-1; clone_size: NA; cdr3_aa: CASSQDDRGNSPLHF
d_call: TRBD1; j_call: TRBJ2-7; v_call: TRBV3-1/TRBV3-2; clone_size: once; cdr3_aa: CASSQGDRLTLSYEQYF
d_call: NA; j_call: TRBJ1-5; v_call: TRBV19; clone_size: NA; cdr3_aa: CASSRAQEFQPQHF
d_call: TRBD1; j_call: TRBJ2-7; v_call: TRBV19; clone_size: few; cdr3_aa: CASSVWTGGSYEQYF
d_call: NA; j_call: TRBJ1-4; v_call: TRBV4-1; clone_size: few; cdr3_aa: CASSRPGQTNEKLFF
d_call: TRBD1; j_call: TRBJ1-6; v_call: TRBV13; clone_size: NA; cdr3_aa: CASSLYRWDSLNSPLHF
d_call: NA; j_call: TRBJ2-7; v_call: TRBV29-1; clone_size: NA; cdr3_aa: CSVGETGTIYEQYF
d_call: TRBD1; j_call: TRBJ1-3; v_call: TRBV23-1; clone_size: few; cdr3_aa: CASSQSWSTGDGDTIYF
d_call: TRBD1; j_call: TRBJ2-5; v_call: TRBV6-5; clone_size: NA; cdr3_aa: CASSYVQGAETQYF
d_call: TRBD1; j_call: TRBJ2-2; v_call: TRBV29-1; clone_size: NA; cdr3_aa: CSVEDRGNTGELFF
d_call: NA; j_call: TRBJ2-1; v_call: TRBV18; clone_size: NA; cdr3_aa: CASSPPSINEQFF
d_call: NA; j_call: TRBJ1-5; v_call: TRBV15; clone_size: NA; cdr3_aa: CATSRDRVEPQHF
d_call: NA; j_call: TRBJ1-1; v_call: TRBV28; clone_size: few; cdr3_aa: CASSTYRVLDTEAFF
d_call: TRBD1; j_call: TRBJ1-1; v_call: TRBV5-1; clone_size: NA; cdr3_aa: CASSSGTGGTEAFF
d_call: TRBD1; j_call: TRBJ1-5; v_call: TRBV28; clone_size: NA; cdr3_aa: CASSSPWDSGPSGNQPQHF
d_call: TRBD1; j_call: TRBJ1-2; v_call: TRBV19; clone_size: NA; cdr3_aa: CASIRWTGDSQNYGYTF
d_call: NA; j_call: TRBJ2-6; v_call: TRBV5-6; clone_size: NA; cdr3_aa: CASSLGRTTGANVLTF
d_call: NA; j_call: TRBJ1-4; v_call: TRBV12-3/TRBV12-4; clone_size: NA; cdr3_aa: CASSLQTGEKLFF
d_call: NA; j_call: TRBJ2-1; v_call: TRBV18; clone_size: NA; cdr3_aa: CASSPRSGERNEQFF
d_call: NA; j_call: TRBJ2-2; v_call: TRBV2; clone_size: NA; cdr3_aa: CASSDPTEGELFF
d_call: TRBD2; j_call: TRBJ2-1; v_call: TRBV5-1; clone_size: NA; cdr3_aa: CASSGRGGRNEQFF
d_call: TRBD1; j_call: TRBJ1-1; v_call: TRBV10-3; clone_size: NA; cdr3_aa: CAISQFSGTGANTEAFF
d_call: TRBD1; j_call: TRBJ1-2; v_call: TRBV6-5; clone_size: once; cdr3_aa: CASRTGHVGYGYTF
d_call: TRBD2; j_call: TRBJ2-3; v_call: TRBV29-1; clone_size: NA; cdr3_aa: CSVPTSGGTDTQYF
d_call: NA; j_call: TRBJ1-2; v_call: TRBV6-5; clone_size: NA; cdr3_aa: CASSYSRSPPHGYTF
d_call: NA; j_call: TRBJ1-2; v_call: TRBV29-1; clone_size: NA; cdr3_aa: CSHYEANGYTF
d_call: NA; j_call: TRBJ2-2; v_call: TRBV5-1; clone_size: NA; cdr3_aa: CASSSPGLTGELFF
d_call: TRBD1; j_call: TRBJ1-2; v_call: TRBV3-1/TRBV3-2; clone_size: NA; cdr3_aa: CASSHADRATYGYTF
d_call: NA; j_call: TRBJ2-1; v_call: TRBV3-1/TRBV3-2; clone_size: NA; cdr3_aa: CASSQYRPSYNEQFF
d_call: NA; j_call: TRBJ1-3; v_call: TRBV2; clone_size: NA; cdr3_aa: CASQHGSSGNTIYF
d_call: TRBD2; j_call: TRBJ2-2; v_call: TRBV3-1/TRBV3-2; clone_size: NA; cdr3_aa: CASRSRGGIAGELFF
d_call: NA; j_call: TRBJ1-2; v_call: TRBV5-1; clone_size: NA; cdr3_aa: CASSLGAGAGKGYTF
d_call: TRBD2; j_call: TRBJ2-1; v_call: TRBV20-1; clone_size: NA; cdr3_aa: CSASWGLARLNEQFF
d_call: NA; j_call: TRBJ1-1; v_call: TRBV28; clone_size: NA; cdr3_aa: CASKSGGNTEAFF
d_call: NA; j_call: TRBJ2-2; v_call: TRBV7-8; clone_size: NA; cdr3_aa: CASSLALSGGELFF
d_call: TRBD2; j_call: TRBJ2-1; v_call: TRBV5-8; clone_size: NA; cdr3_aa: CASSLWGGTYNEQFF
d_call: TRBD2; j_call: TRBJ2-1; v_call: TRBV5-1; clone_size: NA; cdr3_aa: CASSIGTSGGVGLF
d_call: TRBD2; j_call: TRBJ2-4; v_call: TRBV6-6; clone_size: NA; cdr3_aa: CASTGGASKNIQYF